This TCR beta chain stems from a study of neurological immune-mediated disorders. General observations from the study: No sharing of CDR3 amino acid sequences was observed among expanded clones across subjects, suggesting private repertoires in all groups. One related-CDR3 cluster, identified by phylogenetic grouping, held the repertoires of 18 of 34 multiple sclerosis patients and was a possible signature. HTLV-1-associated myelopathy showed the most TCR clonal expansion; multiple sclerosis the least, below healthy controls.

In regard to this clonotype: As yet, its antigen is unknown.

5'RACE employing 10-nucleotide random UMIs yielded the cDNA. Using its own MiXCR run on the 5' RACE reads, TCRdb lists one record per CDR3 protein. The top ten hold 7.9% of the sample, which has about 80,000 distinct CDR3 sequences, 4.5% to 7.5% seen once. Germline V gene sequence: CDR1 SGHRS, CDR2 YFSETQ. Trimming pared 4 bases from V and 0 bases from J, leaving 7 bases between. The CDR3 consists of 14 residues. As for time point: longitudinal time-point 2. The origin of this receptor is a woman aged 55 to 70 with multiple sclerosis. The sequencing sample was made of PBMCs. This chain connects TRBV5-1 to TRBJ2-2; D uncertain. The CDR3 sequence is CASSPRSNTGELFF. The CDR3 DNA sequence: TGCGCCAGCAGCCCTAGATCGAACACCGGGGAGCTGTTTTTT.